This TCR beta chain was obtained from a study of radiotherapy plus CTLA-4 blockade in lung cancer. On the study more broadly: Objective responses arose in about 18% of patients, and 25% to 35% experienced disease control.

Concerning this clone itself: The antigen is not known.

Germline values: CDR1 SNHLY, CDR2 FYNNEI. This CDR3 region has 14 residues. Trimming left V 7 bases short and J 4 bases short, with 17 bases between. The study treated chemo-refractory metastatic non-small-cell lung cancer patients with focal radiation plus ipilimumab CTLA-4 blockade. Study findings and constraints: Dynamics of early blood T cell clones, together with interferon-beta, were reportedly the best predictors of response. After treatment with radiotherapy plus ipilimumab, TCR clones that came from the tumor expanded in blood.

The protocol was immunoSEQ multiplex PCR, while the TCRdb copy is restricted to in-frame clones and leaves out a portion. Among about 100,000 clones listed, 83% were seen once. The chain is built from TRBV2 and TRBJ2-7; D call uncertain. This clonotype was obtained from a human donor with non-small cell lung cancer who had stable disease on radiotherapy plus ipilimumab. Here the sequenced sample was peripheral blood, taken from a patient treated with radiotherapy plus ipilimumab. The CDR3 DNA is TGTGCCAGCACGGAGCCCCTAAAGGCTTACGAGCAGTACTTC. Translating gives CASTEPLKAYEQYF. Full variable domain (rest looked up from reference TRBV2 and TRBJ2-7): EPEVTQTPSHQVTQMGQEVILRCVPISNHLYFYWYRQILGQKVEFLVSFYNNEISEKSEIFDDQFSVERPDGSNFTLKIRSTKLEDSAMYFCASTEPLKAYEQYFGPGTRLTVT.